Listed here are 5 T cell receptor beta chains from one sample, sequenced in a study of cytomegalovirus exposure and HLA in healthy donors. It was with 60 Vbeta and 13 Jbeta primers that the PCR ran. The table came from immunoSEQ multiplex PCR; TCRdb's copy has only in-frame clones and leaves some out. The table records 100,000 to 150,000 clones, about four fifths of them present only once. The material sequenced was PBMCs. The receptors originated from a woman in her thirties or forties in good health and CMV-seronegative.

The chain's CDR3 is CASSPGLAGLETQYF. Here the CDR3 DNA reads TGTGCCAGCAGTCCAGGACTAGCGGGACTAGAGACCCAGTACTTC. The rearrangement uses TRBV27 and TRBJ2-5, with 12 bases matching TRBD2. V gave up 5 bases and J gave up 4 bases; unmatched junction bases: 5. CDR1 MNHEY and CDR2 SMNVEV come from the germline V gene (reference sequence). The CDR3 totals 15 residues.

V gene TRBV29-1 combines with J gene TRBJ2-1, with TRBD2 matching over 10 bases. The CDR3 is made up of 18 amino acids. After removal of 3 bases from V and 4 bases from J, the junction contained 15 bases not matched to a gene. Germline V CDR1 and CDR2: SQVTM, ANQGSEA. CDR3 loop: CSVDGSGGSYRTYNEQFF. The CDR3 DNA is TGCAGCGTTGATGGTAGCGGGGGGTCCTATCGAACTTACAATGAGCAGTTCTTC.

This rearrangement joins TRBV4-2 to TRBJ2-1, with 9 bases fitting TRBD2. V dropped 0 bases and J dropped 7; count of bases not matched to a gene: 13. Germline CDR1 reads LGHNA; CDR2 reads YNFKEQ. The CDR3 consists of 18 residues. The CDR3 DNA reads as TGTGCCAGCAGCCAAGATTGGGGGCGAGGGACTAGCCGAAATGAGCAGTTCTTC. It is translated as CASSQDWGRGTSRNEQFF.

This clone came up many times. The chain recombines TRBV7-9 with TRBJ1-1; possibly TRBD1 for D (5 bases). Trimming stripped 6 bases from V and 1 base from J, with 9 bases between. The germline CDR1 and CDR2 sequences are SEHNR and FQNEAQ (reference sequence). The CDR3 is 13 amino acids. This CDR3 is CASRAGGNTEAFF. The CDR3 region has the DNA TGTGCCAGCAGGGCCGGGGGGAACACTGAAGCTTTCTTT.

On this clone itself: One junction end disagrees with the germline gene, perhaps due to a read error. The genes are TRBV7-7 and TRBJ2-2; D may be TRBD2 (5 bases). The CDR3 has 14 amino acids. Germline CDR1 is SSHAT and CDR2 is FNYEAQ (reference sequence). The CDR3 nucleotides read TGTGCTAGCAGCTTAGAGGCGGGCCGCCGGGAGCTGTTTTTT. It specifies CASSLEAGRRELFF.